A selection of T cell receptor beta chains follows, all from one sample in a study of molecular identifiers for immune sequencing clone quantification. In TCRdb, the PCR reads were re-called with MiXCR into one record per CDR3 protein. The sample has some 320,000 distinct CDR3 sequences, 24% seen once. The sample taken for sequencing was naive CD8+ T cells from blood, with Jurkat cell RNA spiked in. The source is a human donor in good health. Some libraries in this study had Jurkat cell RNA spiked in. The CDR3 runs from the conserved cysteine through the conserved F or W. Fields, in order: J gene, clone size, V gene, D gene, CDR3 length, CDR3 DNA, CDR3 protein. A D gene is named only where the DNA matches it firmly. Expanded clones are given a class, and other clones once, few, many or no size at all.

J: TRBJ2-5
size: -
V: TRBV4-3
D: -
length: 16
DNA: TGCGCCAGCAGCCAGGGCACAACAGGGATATGGGTGACCCAGTACTTC
CDR3: CASSQGTTGIWVTQYF

J: TRBJ1-1
size: -
V: TRBV4-3
D: -
length: 13
DNA: TGCGCCAGCAGCCAAGATTTCGGGGGGGCAGCTTTCTTT
CDR3: CASSQDFGGAAFF

J: TRBJ2-5
size: few
V: TRBV24-1
D: -
length: 9
DNA: TGTGCCACAGAAGAGACCCAGTACTTC
CDR3: CATEETQYF

J: TRBJ2-2
size: -
V: TRBV6-2/TRBV6-3
D: -
length: 12
DNA: TGTGCCAGCAGACCTGACTACGGGGAGCTGTTTTTT
CDR3: CASRPDYGELFF

J: TRBJ2-5
size: many
V: TRBV28
D: TRBD1
length: 15
DNA: TGTGCCAGCAGTCCCGACAGGGGGCGCACGGAGACCCAGTACTTC
CDR3: CASSPDRGRTETQYF

J: TRBJ1-1
size: few
V: TRBV6-2/TRBV6-3
D: -
length: 13
DNA: TGTGCCAGCAGTTTGACGCCGGGACAAGAAGCTTTCTTT
CDR3: CASSLTPGQEAFF

J: TRBJ2-3
size: many
V: TRBV29-1
D: -
length: 14
DNA: TGCAGCGTTGAAGTTGGGCTAGTCGTAGATACGCAGTATTTT
CDR3: CSVEVGLVVDTQYF

J: TRBJ1-1
size: many
V: TRBV7-2
D: -
length: 14
DNA: TGTGCCAGCAGCAGGGGACTCCTGAACACTGAAGCTTTCTTT
CDR3: CASSRGLLNTEAFF

J: TRBJ2-7
size: few
V: TRBV19
D: -
length: 13
DNA: TGTGCCAGTAGTATTTCACAAACCTACGAGCAGTACTTC
CDR3: CASSISQTYEQYF

J: TRBJ1-2
size: -
V: TRBV27
D: -
length: 16
DNA: TGTGCCAGCAGTCCCGGGGGTGGGGGCGATTTCTATGGCTACACCTTC
CDR3: CASSPGGGGDFYGYTF

J: TRBJ2-6
size: -
V: TRBV30
D: TRBD1
length: 16
DNA: TGTGCCTCCCCGCGACAGGGCGTAGCTGGGGCCAACGTCCTGACTTTC
CDR3: CASPRQGVAGANVLTF

J: TRBJ1-6
size: many
V: TRBV28
D: -
length: 16
DNA: TGTGCCAGCAGTTTATGGAGCGGGTCCTATAATTCACCCCTCCACTTT
CDR3: CASSLWSGSYNSPLHF

J: TRBJ1-2
size: -
V: TRBV20-1
D: -
length: 17
DNA: TGCAGTGCTAGAGATATCAAATTAGGGGCGGCTAACTATGGCTACACCTTC
CDR3: CSARDIKLGAANYGYTF

J: TRBJ2-1
size: -
V: TRBV2
D: TRBD1
length: 13
DNA: TGTGCCAGGGGACAGGGGGCGTCCGGTGAGCAGTTCTTC
CDR3: CARGQGASGEQFF

J: TRBJ2-3
size: many
V: TRBV20-1
D: -
length: 13
DNA: TGCAGTGCTAGGCGTGGGGGTACAGATACGCAGTATTTT
CDR3: CSARRGGTDTQYF

J: TRBJ1-1
size: many
V: TRBV4-1
D: -
length: 15
DNA: TGCGCCAGCAGCCAACTTGCACAGAGTGACACTGAAGCTTTCTTT
CDR3: CASSQLAQSDTEAFF

J: TRBJ1-4
size: many
V: TRBV12-3/TRBV12-4
D: TRBD1
length: 14
DNA: TGTGCCAGCACCAGACAGGGGGTAGAGGAAAAACTGTTTTTT
CDR3: CASTRQGVEEKLFF

J: TRBJ2-7
size: many
V: TRBV5-1
D: -
length: 13
DNA: TGCGCCAGCAGCTTCCCCGGGAGCGCCGAGCAGTACTTC
CDR3: CASSFPGSAEQYF

J: TRBJ2-1
size: -
V: TRBV7-2
D: TRBD2
length: 15
DNA: TGTGCCCGCAGCGCCCAGGGACTAGCCTACAATGAGCAGTTCTTC
CDR3: CARSAQGLAYNEQFF

J: TRBJ1-1
size: many
V: TRBV4-1
D: -
length: 12
DNA: TGCGCCAGCAGCCAAGATGGGGTTGAGGCTTTCTTT
CDR3: CASSQDGVEAFF

J: TRBJ1-1
size: -
V: TRBV7-8
D: -
length: 13
DNA: TGTGCCAGCAGCCGCAACATGCACACTAAAGCTTTCTTT
CDR3: CASSRNMHTKAFF

J: TRBJ1-2
size: -
V: TRBV29-1
D: TRBD1
length: 13
DNA: TGCAGCGTTGAACCGGGACAGGCGTTTGGCTACACCTTC
CDR3: CSVEPGQAFGYTF

J: TRBJ2-3
size: few
V: TRBV3-1
D: -
length: 15
DNA: TGTGCCAGCAGCCAAGATTCAGGGATGGCAGATACGCAGTATTTT
CDR3: CASSQDSGMADTQYF

J: TRBJ1-1
size: many
V: TRBV20-1
D: TRBD1
length: 13
DNA: TGCAGTGCCACGGACAGGCCGAACACTGAAGCTTTCTTT
CDR3: CSATDRPNTEAFF

J: TRBJ2-3
size: many
V: TRBV28
D: -
length: 11
DNA: TGTGCCAGCAGTTTCAGGGATACGCAGTATTTT
CDR3: CASSFRDTQYF

J: TRBJ2-7
size: -
V: TRBV6-2/TRBV6-3
D: -
length: 14
DNA: TGTGCCAGCAGTTACTGGACGGGGAACTACGAGCAGTACTTC
CDR3: CASSYWTGNYEQYF

J: TRBJ2-2
size: -
V: TRBV9
D: TRBD2
length: 15
DNA: TGTGCCAGCACTCCAGCGGGAGGTGGGACCGGGGAGCTGTTTTTT
CDR3: CASTPAGGGTGELFF

J: TRBJ1-4
size: many
V: TRBV2
D: -
length: 11
DNA: TGTGCCAGCCTCTTTGGAGAAAAACTGTTTTTT
CDR3: CASLFGEKLFF

J: TRBJ2-1
size: few
V: TRBV6-6
D: TRBD2
length: 13
DNA: TGTGCCAGCAGCCCCGTTGGGGGGGATGAGCAGTTCTTC
CDR3: CASSPVGGDEQFF

J: TRBJ2-3
size: many
V: TRBV5-8
D: TRBD2
length: 15
DNA: TGTGCCAGCAGCTTGGGGACTAGCAGGACAGATACGCAGTATTTT
CDR3: CASSLGTSRTDTQYF

J: TRBJ2-3
size: -
V: TRBV14
D: TRBD1
length: 16
DNA: TGTGCCAGCAGCCAAGGGGCAGGGGGTTTCTTCGGTACGCAGTATTTT
CDR3: CASSQGAGGFFGTQYF

J: TRBJ2-3
size: -
V: TRBV27
D: -
length: 14
DNA: TGTGCCAGCAGTTTAGGTCCCCACACAGATACGCAGTATTTT
CDR3: CASSLGPHTDTQYF

J: TRBJ2-3
size: many
V: TRBV5-5
D: -
length: 14
DNA: TGTGCCAGCAGCTCCTTAGCGGGCACAGATACGCAGTATTTT
CDR3: CASSSLAGTDTQYF

J: TRBJ2-2
size: few
V: TRBV15
D: -
length: 16
DNA: TGTGCCACCAGCAGAGCATTGGACAGCTTGAGCGGGGAGCTGTTTTTT
CDR3: CATSRALDSLSGELFF

J: TRBJ1-1
size: few
V: TRBV6-5
D: -
length: 15
DNA: TGTGCCAGCAGTTACGCCAGGGGAGCGGACACTGAAGCTTTCTTT
CDR3: CASSYARGADTEAFF

J: TRBJ2-3
size: many
V: TRBV2
D: -
length: 16
DNA: TGTGCCAGCAGTGAAAGGGCAGGGAGAAGCACAGATACGCAGTATTTT
CDR3: CASSERAGRSTDTQYF

J: TRBJ2-3
size: -
V: TRBV6-5
D: TRBD1
length: 17
DNA: TGTGCCAGCAGTTACTCCGGGACAGGGGTTTTTGCAGATACGCAGTATTTT
CDR3: CASSYSGTGVFADTQYF

J: TRBJ2-3
size: few
V: TRBV9
D: -
length: 18
DNA: TGTGCCAGCAGCAAAACCACAGGGTTCATGACACACACAGATACGCAGTATTTT
CDR3: CASSKTTGFMTHTDTQYF

J: TRBJ2-7
size: -
V: TRBV28
D: TRBD2
length: 15
DNA: TGTGCCAGCAGTCCATATAGCGGGGGGGGTTACGAGCAGTACTTC
CDR3: CASSPYSGGGYEQYF

J: TRBJ2-3
size: many
V: TRBV5-6
D: TRBD1
length: 15
DNA: TGTGCCAGCAGCCTCCTGACAGGGGCCGCCGGTACGCAGTATTTT
CDR3: CASSLLTGAAGTQYF

J: TRBJ2-3
size: -
V: TRBV7-9
D: -
length: 15
DNA: TGTGCCAGCAGCACTAGAAGACAGGGCACAGATACGCAGTATTTT
CDR3: CASSTRRQGTDTQYF

J: TRBJ2-3
size: few
V: TRBV7-2
D: TRBD2
length: 17
DNA: TGTGCCAGCAGCTTAATTCTAGCGGGACCGGGGGGAGATACGCAGTATTTT
CDR3: CASSLILAGPGGDTQYF

J: TRBJ2-7
size: few
V: TRBV12-3/TRBV12-4
D: TRBD1
length: 15
DNA: TGTGCCAGCAGTTTCGCCGGGGACAGCTCCTACGAGCAGTACTTC
CDR3: CASSFAGDSSYEQYF

J: TRBJ2-1
size: -
V: TRBV10-3
D: TRBD2
length: 17
DNA: TGTGCCATCAGTGAGTGGCTAGCGGGAGGGTCCTACAATGAGCAGTTCTTC
CDR3: CAISEWLAGGSYNEQFF

J: TRBJ1-1
size: many
V: TRBV7-6
D: -
length: 13
DNA: TGTGCCAGCAGCCCTCTCTCGAACACTGAAGCTTTCTTT
CDR3: CASSPLSNTEAFF